This record covers a single TCR beta chain. The antigen this receptor binds is unknown. No much larger clonotype is one base removed from it; base qualities were not supplied. Measured from the cysteine to the phenylalanine, the CDR3 is 13 residues long. Solely the CDR3 DNA is kept, with 39 bases framed from the first base. In the germline V gene (reference sequence), CDR1 corresponds to MNHEY and CDR2 to SMNVEV. V loses 6 bases of germline sequence and J loses 1 base, and the interval between the two ends is 9 bases. This record comes from a study of blood T cell repertoires in COVID-19 (TCRdb year 2020). Notes on the research overall: The collaborator samples originated in the United States, Italy and Spain and spanned the acute and convalescent phases of COVID-19. Nearly every sample came with metadata listing a de-identified subject ID, COVID-19 status, age in years and sex. Where HLA class I and class II types were available, the types were taken from metadata supplied by the sample provider, not from assay-based typing. The prospective study material was composed of cDNA or gDNA derived from T cells, B-cell-depleted T cells, or PBMCs. Subjects who had been exposed to COVID-19, were actively infected with it, or had recovered from it provided the deeply sampled blood TCRbeta repertoires that made up the dataset. The samples were drawn from two sources: the first 160 participants of the ongoing ImmuneRACE study, and fewer than 1,500 subjects contributed by 6 global collaborators. The repertoires were released in a freely available public database intended as a resource for research on the immune response to SARS-CoV-2.

The immunoSEQ Assay, a bias-controlled multiplex PCR, was used to amplify TCRbeta CDR3 regions from genomic DNA. The authors' analysis ran thus. The number of nucleated cells in each sample was estimated by amplification of reference gene primers within the assay. Sequence reads were collapsed and filtered to measure the absolute abundance of every unique TCRbeta CDR3 rearrangement. For each sample, productive Simpson clonality was calculated as the square root of Simpson's diversity index over productive rearrangements. Held by TCRdb, this immuneACCESS table contains in-frame sequences only and omits some clones. Under half of the omission traces to an unresolved V gene where checked; the cause of the rest is unknown. V, J and clone size reflect that table, while D and trimming were determined from the DNA. In all, the sample holds 300,000 or so clones, and around 88% of those were seen once. The ten top clones hold around 1.5% of the sample.

Whole blood was collected in K2EDTA tubes by collaborating institutions according to the institutions' own protocols. For TCRbeta analysis, collaborators shipped samples in one of three forms: frozen whole blood, isolated PBMCs, or DNA extracted from either of those sample types. The full study reports these points: The quantity of clinical and demographic metadata differed by source and by participant and was supplied without curation.

The chain couples TRBV27 to TRBJ1-1; a confident D gene designation cannot be given. The specimen sequenced was peripheral blood. The clonotype was recovered from a woman between 45 and 60 years old with acute or convalescent COVID-19. The nucleotide sequence is given as TGTGCCAGCAGCCCAGTACAGAACACTGAAGCTTTCTTT. It translates as CASSPVQNTEAFF.